Presented here are 20 T cell receptor beta chains from one specimen sequenced in a study of blood T cells in healthy people across ages. Next came a second PCR, run for about 7 to 12 cycles, which used a sample-barcoded 5' primer along with a J-beta primer mix. MiXCR, applied by TCRdb to the 5' RACE reads, yields one record per CDR3 protein. The sample has about 1.1 million distinct CDR3 sequences, under 40% seen once. The specimen was blood. Every receptor here comes from a man aged 18 to 29 in good health.

This clonotype showed up many times. V is TRBV15 and J is TRBJ2-3; D is uncertain. This CDR3 is built from 14 residues. Looked up from germline, CDR1 is LNHNV and CDR2 is YYDKDF (reference sequence). V shed 0 bases and J shed 1 base, with 5 bases lying between them. The CDR3: CATSRDGGTDTQYF. DNA of the CDR3: TGTGCCACCAGCAGAGATGGGGGCACAGATACGCAGTATTTT.

This clonotype was picked up one time. V is TRBV5-1 and J is TRBJ1-1; tentatively, D is TRBD1 (5 bases). CDR3 length: 15 amino acids. Trimming took 0 bases from V and 1 from J, leaving 10 bases between them. Per the germline V gene, CDR1 is SGHRS and CDR2 is YFSETQ. CDR3 bases: TGCGCCAGCAGCTTGGGCCAGGGTAAGAACACTGAAGCTTTCTTT. Its translation is CASSLGQGKNTEAFF.

The V gene is TRBV27, the J gene TRBJ1-1; D not certain. The CDR3 has 14 amino acids. The V gene's germline CDR1 is MNHEY and CDR2 SMNVEV (reference sequence). Deletions cut 5 bases from V and 5 bases from J, with 15 bases between. CDR3 amino acids: CASSARSPRTEAFF. DNA for the CDR3: TGTGCCAGCAGTGCCAGATCGCCGAGGACTGAAGCTTTCTTT.

This clonotype was observed many times. The gene calls are TRBV7-2 and TRBJ1-2; 7 nucleotides align to TRBD1. The V gene end was trimmed by 6 bases and the J gene end by 2 bases; junction bases not matched to a gene: 6. This CDR3 is 14 amino acids long. Germline-derived CDR1 and CDR2 are SGHTA and FQGNSA. The CDR3 DNA reads TGTGCCAGCAGTTTACAGGGGCCGAACTATGGCTACACCTTC. It encodes CASSLQGPNYGYTF.

For this clonotype: Possible read error: a much larger clone is one base away. This chain connects TRBV28 to TRBJ1-2; no firm D call. This CDR3 contains 14 residues. Germline CDR1 and CDR2: MDHEN and SYDVKM. In DNA, the CDR3 is TGTGCCAGCAGTCCCCACGACACTAACTATGGCCACACCTTC. Translation gives CASSPHDTNYGHTF.

This clonotype was counted between two and nine times. The rearrangement uses TRBV20-1 and TRBJ1-4; D might be TRBD1 (5 bases). This CDR3 spans 14 amino acids. The germline CDR1 and CDR2 sequences are DFQATT and SNEGSKA (reference sequence). The V and J ends lost 0 bases and 7 bases respectively, with 12 bases between them. This chain's CDR3 is CSARDARAVEKLFF. The DNA for the CDR3 is TGCAGTGCTAGAGATGCCAGGGCGGTTGAAAAACTGTTTTTT.

The table lists this clonotype with a few counts. The genes are TRBV12-3 or TRBV12-4 and TRBJ2-5, with D possibly called TRBD1 or TRBD2 (6 bases each). Trimming stripped 6 bases from V and 11 bases from J, with 25 bases between. CDR3 size: 15 residues. The CDR3 DNA sequence: TGTGCCAGCAGGCGTAAAGAGGGGGGCAACAATGAGCAGTACTTC. This sequence encodes CASRRKEGGNNEQYF.

CDR3 nucleotides: TGCAGTGATAAGGGGGACCCCACAGATACGCAGTATTTT. Its protein is CSDKGDPTDTQYF. The rearrangement links TRBV20-1 to TRBJ2-3, with D possibly TRBD1 on 6 matching bases. V was cut by 7 bases and J by 2 bases, with 13 bases left in between. The CDR3 runs 13 residues. CDR1 is DFQATT and CDR2 is SNEGSKA in the germline V gene (reference sequence).

The chain carries TRBV4-3 and TRBJ2-1, with 7 bases that match TRBD2. Trimming took 5 bases from V and 8 from J; bases not matched to a gene: 12. Germline V lookup: CDR1 LGHNA, CDR2 YSLEER. The length of the CDR3 is 15 residues. CDR3 nucleotides: TGCGCCAGCAGCACACGGCCGGGGCTAGCGGATGAGCAGTTCTTC. Its translation: CASSTRPGLADEQFF.

Note on this clonotype: At one end, the junction sequence differs from germline, possibly due to a read error. The chain employs TRBV7-9 and TRBJ2-7; D call uncertain. The CDR3 is 12 residues long. Looked up from germline, CDR1 is SEHNR and CDR2 is FQNEAQ (reference sequence). For the CDR3, the DNA is TGTGCCAGCATCTTAGTCGGGTACGAGCAGTACTTC. Amino acid sequence: CASILVGYEQYF.

The chain links TRBV4-3 to TRBJ1-5, with D hard to call. The V gene lost 0 bases and the J gene lost 7 bases, with 13 bases spanning the gap. Germline V gene sequence: CDR1 LGHNA, CDR2 YSLEER. This CDR3 is 15 amino acids long. In DNA, the CDR3 is TGCGCCAGCAGCCAAGATCGGGCCTCCATCCAGCCCCAGCATTTT. As protein: CASSQDRASIQPQHF.

The chain recombines TRBV3-1 with TRBJ1-2; D is possibly TRBD1 (5 bases). Germline V gene lookup returns CDR1 LGHDT and CDR2 YNNKEL (reference sequence). This CDR3 is 14 amino acids long. Trimming removed 2 bases at V and 7 bases at J, with 14 bases between. CDR3 protein: CASSQTGQGGGYTF. The CDR3 DNA sequence: TGTGCCAGCAGCCAAACGGGTCAGGGTGGTGGCTACACCTTC.

The J gene is TRBJ2-3, the V gene TRBV29-1; D may be TRBD1 (6 bases). The CDR3 is 13 residues long. V lost 2 bases, J lost 7 bases, and 13 bases lay in between. Germline V CDR1 and CDR2: SQVTM, ANQGSEA. CDR3 nucleotide sequence: TGCAGCGTTGAAACTGTGGACAGCAATACGCAGTATTTT. This translates into CSVETVDSNTQYF.

The table lists this clonotype with a few counts. This rearrangement joins TRBV29-1 to TRBJ2-5; no firm D call. The CDR3 is 14 amino acids. Germline assignment: CDR1 SQVTM and CDR2 ANQGSEA. Trimming shortened V by 6 bases and J by 2 bases, and 16 bases separated the two germline ends. The CDR3 sequence is CSVALRFSQETQYF. The CDR3 region has the DNA TGCAGCGTCGCCCTACGGTTCTCTCAAGAGACCCAGTACTTC.

The chain joins TRBV29-1 to TRBJ2-5; D remains unclear. CDR1 and CDR2 (germline): SQVTM, ANQGSEA. The CDR3 sequence is 13 residues long. The germline V and J ends were trimmed by 3 bases and 2 bases, with 10 bases remaining between them. This CDR3 reads CSVDSIKQETQYF. DNA for the CDR3: TGCAGCGTTGACTCCATTAAGCAAGAGACCCAGTACTTC.

The V gene is TRBV7-9, the J gene TRBJ2-7, with 8 bases fitting TRBD1. Germline trimming cut 4 bases from V and 4 bases from J; bases unmatched to any gene: 12. The germline V gene has CDR1 SEHNR and CDR2 FQNEAQ (reference sequence). The CDR3 totals 16 residues. CDR3 amino acids: CASSSYRGNRSYEQYF. The DNA for the CDR3 is TGTGCCAGCAGCTCATACAGGGGGAATCGCTCGTACGAGCAGTACTTC.

This clonotype has more than one count but fewer than ten. The rearrangement links TRBV9 to TRBJ2-3, with 9 bases fitting TRBD2. The CDR3 is made up of 16 amino acids. Germline V CDR1 and CDR2: SGDLS, YYNGEE. V was pared by 6 bases and J by 3 bases, with 11 bases of the junction left unmatched. The DNA of the CDR3 is TGTGCCAGCATCCTCCACGATAGCGGGGGTACAGATACGCAGTATTTT. It codes for CASILHDSGGTDTQYF.

This clonotype has more than one count but fewer than ten. Here the CDR3 reads CASNAGDWSTDTQYF. CDR3 sequence (DNA): TGTGCCAGCAACGCCGGGGACTGGAGCACAGATACGCAGTATTTT. The chain links TRBV9 to TRBJ2-3, with a weak D call TRBD2 (6 bases). This CDR3 region has 15 residues. Deletions cut 6 bases from V and 0 bases from J, with 14 bases between. Germline assignment: CDR1 SGDLS and CDR2 YYNGEE.

The V and J genes are TRBV20-1 and TRBJ1-2; D remains unclear. Trimming cost V 5 bases and J 3 bases, with 13 bases left between them. The CDR3 spans 13 residues. Germline loops: CDR1 DFQATT, CDR2 SNEGSKA (reference sequence). The CDR3 is CSAPPGSDYGYTF. The CDR3 DNA follows: TGCAGTGCTCCTCCGGGCAGTGACTATGGCTACACCTTC.

This clonotype was observed a few times. In DNA, the CDR3 is TGTGCCAGCAGCTTAGTGTGGGATGAAAAACTGTTTTTT. Translation: CASSLVWDEKLFF. The V call is TRBV7-9, the J call TRBJ1-4; D call uncertain. The CDR3 runs to 13 residues. Per the germline V gene, CDR1 is SEHNR and CDR2 is FQNEAQ (reference sequence). Trimming cost V 1 base and J 6 bases, with 6 bases left between them.